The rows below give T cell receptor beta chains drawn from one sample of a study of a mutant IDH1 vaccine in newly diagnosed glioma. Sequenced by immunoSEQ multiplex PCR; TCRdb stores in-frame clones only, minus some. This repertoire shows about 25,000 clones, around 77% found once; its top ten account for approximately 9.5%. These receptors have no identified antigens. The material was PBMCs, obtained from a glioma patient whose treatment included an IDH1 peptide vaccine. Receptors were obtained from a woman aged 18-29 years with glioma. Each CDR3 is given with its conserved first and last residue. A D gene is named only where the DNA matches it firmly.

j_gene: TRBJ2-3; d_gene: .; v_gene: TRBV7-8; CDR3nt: TGTGCCAGCAGCTCATCACTCACAGATACGCAGTATTTT; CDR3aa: CASSSSLTDTQYF
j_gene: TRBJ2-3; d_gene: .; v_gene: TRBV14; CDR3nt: TGTGCCAGCAGCCATTGGGGAGATACGCAGTATTTT; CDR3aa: CASSHWGDTQYF
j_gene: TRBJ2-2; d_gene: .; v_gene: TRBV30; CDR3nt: TGTGCCTGGAGGACCGACGGGCCCGGGGAGCTGTTTTTT; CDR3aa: CAWRTDGPGELFF
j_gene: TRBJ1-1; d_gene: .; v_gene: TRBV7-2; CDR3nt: TGTGCCAGCAGCCCTGAGGCACTGAACACTGAAGCTTTCTTT; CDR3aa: CASSPEALNTEAFF
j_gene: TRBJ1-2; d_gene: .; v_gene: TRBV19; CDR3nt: TGTGCCAGTAGCGGACAGTACCTCGATTCCTTCTATGGCTACACCTTC; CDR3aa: CASSGQYLDSFYGYTF
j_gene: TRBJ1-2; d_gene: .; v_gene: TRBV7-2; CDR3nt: TGTGCCAGCAGCTTAGGGGGCGATTATGGCTACACCTTC; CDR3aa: CASSLGGDYGYTF
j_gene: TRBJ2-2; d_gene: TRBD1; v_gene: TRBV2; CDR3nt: TGTGCCAGCGGGGGACAGGGGAACACCGGGGAGCTGTTTTTT; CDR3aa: CASGGQGNTGELFF
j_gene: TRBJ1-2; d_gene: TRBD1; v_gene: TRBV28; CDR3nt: TGTGCCAGCAGTCCCAGGGACAGCCCTAACTATGGCTACACCTTC; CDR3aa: CASSPRDSPNYGYTF
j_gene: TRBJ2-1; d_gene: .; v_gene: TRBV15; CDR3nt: TGTGCCACCAGCAGAGTCGCTAGCCCCCTTAGCGGTGAGCAGTTCTTC; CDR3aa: CATSRVASPLSGEQFF
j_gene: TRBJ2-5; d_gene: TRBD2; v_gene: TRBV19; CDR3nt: TGTGCCACCACTAGCGGAGGGTACCAAGAGACCCAGTACTTC; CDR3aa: CATTSGGYQETQYF
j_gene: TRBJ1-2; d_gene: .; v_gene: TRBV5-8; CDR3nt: TGTGCCAGCAGCTTGGTCCTAACCGGGAAGCCTAGCTACACCTTC; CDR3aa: CASSLVLTGKPSYTF
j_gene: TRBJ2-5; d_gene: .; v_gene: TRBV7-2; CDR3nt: TGTGCCAGCAGCTTAGCGGGAGAGAGAGAGACCCAGTACTTC; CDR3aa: CASSLAGERETQYF
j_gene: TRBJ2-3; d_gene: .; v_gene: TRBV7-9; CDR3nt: TGTGCCAGCAGCTTTTTTAGTGGGTATACAGATACGCAGTATTTT; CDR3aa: CASSFFSGYTDTQYF
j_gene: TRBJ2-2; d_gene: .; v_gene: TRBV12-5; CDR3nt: TGTGCTAGTGGTTCCACGCTTGGCACCGGGGAGCTGTTTTTT; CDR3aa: CASGSTLGTGELFF
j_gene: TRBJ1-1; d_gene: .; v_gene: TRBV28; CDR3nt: TGTGCCAGCAGTTCCGTGAACACTGAAGCTTTCTTT; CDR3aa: CASSSVNTEAFF
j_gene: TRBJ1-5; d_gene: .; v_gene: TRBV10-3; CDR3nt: TGTGCCATCAGTGACAACCGCAATCAGCCCCAGCATTTT; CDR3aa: CAISDNRNQPQHF
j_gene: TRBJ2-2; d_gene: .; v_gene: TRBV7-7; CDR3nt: TGTGTTAGTTCACCGAAGGCAGGGGAGCTGTTTTTT; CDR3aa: CVSSPKAGELFF
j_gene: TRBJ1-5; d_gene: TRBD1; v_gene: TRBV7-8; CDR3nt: TGTGCCAGCAGTCGACAGGGTTATCAGCCCCAGCATTTT; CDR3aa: CASSRQGYQPQHF